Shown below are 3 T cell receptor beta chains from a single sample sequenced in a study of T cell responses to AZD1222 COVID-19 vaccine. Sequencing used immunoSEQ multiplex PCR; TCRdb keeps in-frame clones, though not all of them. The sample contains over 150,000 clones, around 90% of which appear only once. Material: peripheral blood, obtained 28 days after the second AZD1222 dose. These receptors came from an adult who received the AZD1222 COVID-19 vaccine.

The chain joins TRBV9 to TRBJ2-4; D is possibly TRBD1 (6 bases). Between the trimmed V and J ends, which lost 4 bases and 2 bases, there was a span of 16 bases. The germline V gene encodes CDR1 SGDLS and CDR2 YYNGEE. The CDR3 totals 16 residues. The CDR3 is CASSPQIGGTKNIQYF. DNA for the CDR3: TGTGCCAGCAGCCCACAGATAGGGGGTACCAAAAACATTCAGTACTTC.

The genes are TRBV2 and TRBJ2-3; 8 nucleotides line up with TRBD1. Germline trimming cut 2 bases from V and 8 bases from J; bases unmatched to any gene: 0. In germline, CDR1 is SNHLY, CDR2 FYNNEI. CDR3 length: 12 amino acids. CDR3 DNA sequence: TGTGCCAGCAGTGAAACAGGGGGTACGCAGTATTTT. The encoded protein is CASSETGGTQYF.

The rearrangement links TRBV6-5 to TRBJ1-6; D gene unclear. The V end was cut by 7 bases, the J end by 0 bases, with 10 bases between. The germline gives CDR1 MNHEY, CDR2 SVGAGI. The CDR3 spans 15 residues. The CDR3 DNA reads TGTGCCAGCATTAGTGAGAGCTCCTATAATTCACCCCTCCACTTT. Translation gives CASISESSYNSPLHF.